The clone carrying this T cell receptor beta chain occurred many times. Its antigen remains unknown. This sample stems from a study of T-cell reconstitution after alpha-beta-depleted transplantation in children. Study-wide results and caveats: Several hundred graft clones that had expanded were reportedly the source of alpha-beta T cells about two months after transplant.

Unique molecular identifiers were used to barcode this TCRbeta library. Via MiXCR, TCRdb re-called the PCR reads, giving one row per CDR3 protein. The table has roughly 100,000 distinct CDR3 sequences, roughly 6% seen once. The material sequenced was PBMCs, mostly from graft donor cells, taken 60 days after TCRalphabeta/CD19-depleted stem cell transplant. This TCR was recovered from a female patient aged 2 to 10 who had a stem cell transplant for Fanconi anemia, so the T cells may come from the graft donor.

The CDR3 DNA reads as TGCGCCAGCAGCTTGCAGGGGTATACGCAGTATTTT. This sequence encodes CASSLQGYTQYF. The rearrangement links TRBV5-1 to TRBJ2-3; TRBD1 might be the D (6 bases). This CDR3 comprises 12 residues. The V gene lost 1 base and the J gene lost 7 bases, with 7 bases spanning the gap. CDR1 is SGHRS and CDR2 is YFSETQ in the germline V gene.